One sample yielded the 27 T cell receptor beta chains listed below, sequenced in a study of technical replicates of blood from several donors (dated by TCRdb to the late 2010s). The library was built by means of the immunoSEQ multiplex PCR assay. This immuneACCESS table, as held by TCRdb, lists in-frame sequences with V and J called but not all clones. Of the missing ones, under half trace to an unresolved V gene in checked studies; the others have no known cause. For this sample there are over 55,000 clones; around 97% appear just once. The ten largest clones add up to around 0.2% of the sample. Sequencing was performed on T cells isolated from PBMCs. These receptors were collected from a human donor in good health.

The chain carries TRBV7-2 and TRBJ2-2; 8 bases map to TRBD1. Germline values: CDR1 SGHTA, CDR2 FQGNSA. V was clipped by 5 bases and J by 3 bases; unmatched bases: 2. CDR3 length equals 14 residues. The CDR3 protein is CASSRDRYTGELFF. Here the CDR3 DNA reads TGTGCCAGCAGCAGGGACAGGTACACCGGGGAGCTGTTTTTT.

The rearrangement links TRBV18 to TRBJ1-3; D unclear. Trimming stripped 4 bases from V and 2 bases from J, with 12 bases between. Germline-derived CDR1 and CDR2 are KGHSH and LQKENI. This CDR3 is 15 amino acids long. DNA of the CDR3: TGTGCCAGCTCACGATCGGGTACGACTGGAAACACCATATATTTT. Translation gives CASSRSGTTGNTIYF.

CDR3 coding DNA: TGTGCCAGTAGTATTAAACAGGGGATTTACACTGAAGCTTTCTTT. Translated: CASSIKQGIYTEAFF. J is TRBJ1-1 and V is TRBV19, with 7 nucleotides matching TRBD1. The germline CDR1 and CDR2 sequences are LNHDA and SQIVND (reference sequence). J lost 3 bases, V lost 3 bases, and 7 bases had no gene match. This CDR3 is built from 15 residues.

Only one count was recorded for this clone. The genes are TRBV30 and TRBJ2-7; 9 bases line up with TRBD2. CDR1 is GTSNPN and CDR2 is SVGIG in the germline V gene (reference sequence). The CDR3 runs 16 residues. The trim removed 2 bases at V and 4 bases at J, leaving 12 bases unmatched. The CDR3 sequence: CAWSKRLAELFYEQYF. CDR3 DNA sequence: TGTGCCTGGAGTAAAAGACTAGCGGAACTCTTTTACGAGCAGTACTTC.

This chain connects TRBV19 to TRBJ1-2; TRBD1 agrees at 9 bases. J lost 6 bases, V lost 7 bases, and 12 bases had no gene match. The CDR3 loop spans 15 amino acids. The germline V gene has CDR1 LNHDA and CDR2 SQIVND (reference sequence). The CDR3 bases are TGTGCCAGTATCCGACGCTCCGGGACAGGGAATGGCTACACCTTC. Protein product: CASIRRSGTGNGYTF.

The chain is built from TRBV5-5 and TRBJ2-1; a weak D match, TRBD2 (6 bases). Trimming took 3 bases from V and 8 from J, leaving 12 bases between them. CDR3 length: 13 residues. Germline CDR1 is SGHKS and CDR2 is YYEKEE (reference sequence). CDR3 DNA: TGTGCCAGCAGCTCTGGGACTTCTCATGAGCAGTTCTTC. Residues: CASSSGTSHEQFF.

CDR3 sequence reads: CASSLAGATNEKLFF. The DNA of the CDR3 is TGCGCCAGCAGCTTGGCAGGGGCAACTAATGAAAAACTGTTTTTT. This chain joins TRBV5-1 and TRBJ1-4, with D possibly TRBD1 on 6 matching bases. This CDR3 has 15 amino acids. Trimming shortened V by 0 bases and J by 0 bases, and 6 bases separated the two germline ends. Germline lookup yields CDR1 SGHRS and CDR2 YFSETQ.

The chain couples TRBV6-5 to TRBJ2-3, with a tentative D call TRBD1 (5 bases). CDR1 is MNHEY and CDR2 is SVGAGI in the germline V gene. The V and J ends lost 2 bases and 3 bases respectively, with 6 bases between them. CDR3 size: 13 residues. CDR3 amino acids: CASSYDSTDTQYF. DNA of the CDR3: TGTGCCAGCAGTTACGACAGTACAGATACGCAGTATTTT.

The chain couples TRBV7-9 to TRBJ1-1, with a possible D match to TRBD1 (6 bases). There are 15 residues in the CDR3. V was clipped by 4 bases and J by 4 bases, with 16 bases between them. The V gene's germline CDR1 is SEHNR and CDR2 FQNEAQ (reference sequence). The CDR3 sequence: CASSSGTSWTTEAFF. The CDR3 coding sequence is TGTGCCAGCAGCTCCGGGACAAGTTGGACCACTGAAGCTTTCTTT.

The V and J genes are TRBV20-1 and TRBJ1-2, with D unclear. This CDR3 has 9 residues. V lost 5 bases and J lost 5, with 3 bases in between. Germline values: CDR1 DFQATT, CDR2 SNEGSKA (reference sequence). CDR3 amino acids: CSALYGYTF. The CDR3, as DNA: TGCAGTGCTTTATATGGCTACACCTTC.

The gene calls are TRBV6-6 and TRBJ2-2; TRBD2 matches 7 bases. CDR1 is MNHNY and CDR2 is SVGAGI in the germline V gene (reference sequence). There are 16 residues in the CDR3. With V trimmed by 4 bases and J by 3 bases, 8 bases remained unmatched. CDR3 sequence reads: CASSFVRAGDTGELFF. The CDR3 DNA sequence: TGTGCCAGCAGTTTTGTGAGGGCGGGGGACACCGGGGAGCTGTTTTTT.

This sequence joins TRBV6-1 and TRBJ1-2, with a weak D call TRBD1 (6 bases). The CDR3 runs to 14 residues. The germline CDR1 and CDR2 sequences are MNHNS and SASEGT. V lost 6 bases and J lost 4, with 15 bases in between. CDR3 sequence (DNA): TGTGCCAGCAGCAAAACAGGGTTGGCCTATGGCTACACCTTC. The encoded protein is CASSKTGLAYGYTF.

V is TRBV19 and J is TRBJ1-1; 11 bases map to TRBD1. Germline CDR1 LNHDA, CDR2 SQIVND (reference sequence). CDR3 length equals 16 residues. The V and J ends lost 8 bases and 3 bases, in that order; junction bases with no gene match: 11. CDR3 sequence (DNA): TGTGCCAGTGGACCCGGGACAGGGGGATTACACACTGAAGCTTTCTTT. Its translation is CASGPGTGGLHTEAFF.

The chain recombines TRBV7-8 with TRBJ1-1; D gene ambiguous. The CDR3 contains 15 residues. Per germline, CDR1 SGHVS and CDR2 FQNEAQ. V lost 5 bases, J lost 3 bases, and 16 bases lay in between. In nucleotides, the CDR3 is TGTGCCAGCAGCCCCTTCCGTGGAGCGGACACTGAAGCTTTCTTT. Amino acid sequence: CASSPFRGADTEAFF.

The chain carries TRBV6-6 and TRBJ2-3, with 7 bases matching TRBD2. J lost 3 bases, V lost 2 bases, and 5 bases had no gene match. This CDR3 has 15 residues. From germline, CDR1 is MNHNY and CDR2 SVGAGI (reference sequence). For the CDR3, the DNA is TGTGCCAGCAGTTACCGGGCGGGGGAGACAGATACGCAGTATTTT. Its protein product is CASSYRAGETDTQYF.

The chain is built from TRBV6-6 and TRBJ2-1; 10 bases match TRBD2. After removal of 2 bases from V and 5 bases from J, the junction contained 3 bases not matched to a gene. The CDR3 covers 15 residues. Germline V lookup: CDR1 MNHNY, CDR2 SVGAGI (reference sequence). Here the CDR3 reads CASSYRTSGNNEQFF. The CDR3 region has the DNA TGTGCCAGCAGTTACCGGACTAGCGGAAACAATGAGCAGTTCTTC.

The chain uses TRBV10-3 and TRBJ2-7; the match to TRBD2 covers 11 bases. Germline V CDR1 and CDR2: ENHRY, SYGVKD. The V segment lost 6 bases and the J segment 5 bases; nucleotides outside the gene matches: 9. This CDR3 is 15 amino acids long. The CDR3 nucleotides are TGTGCCATCAGGCCCGGGACTAGCGGAAATGACGAGCAGTACTTC. The encoded protein is CAIRPGTSGNDEQYF.

The chain combines TRBV18 with TRBJ1-5; 7 nucleotides match TRBD1. CDR1 and CDR2 from the germline V gene are KGHSH and LQKENI. The CDR3 has 15 residues. The V gene end was trimmed by 6 bases and the J gene end by 0 bases; junction bases not matched to a gene: 5. The CDR3 DNA sequence: TGTGCCAGCTCCTCCGGGACAGATAGCAATCAGCCCCAGCATTTT. It codes for CASSSGTDSNQPQHF.

The rearrangement joins TRBV28 to TRBJ1-5, with TRBD1 as a possible D gene (5 bases). Germline CDR1 is MDHEN and CDR2 is SYDVKM. This CDR3 has 16 amino acids. Trimming removed 8 bases at V and 0 bases at J, with 17 bases between. The CDR3 spells CASSAYGGYSNQPQHF. In DNA, the CDR3 is TGTGCCAGCTCTGCGTACGGGGGTTATAGCAATCAGCCCCAGCATTTT.

This clone was seen a single time. The CDR3 DNA is TGCGCCAGCAGCCAAGGCGGGGGGCTGGGGATCTATGGCTACACCTTC. This translates into CASSQGGGLGIYGYTF. This rearrangement joins TRBV4-1 to TRBJ1-2, with TRBD1 as a possible D gene (6 bases). Germline CDR1 and CDR2: MGHRA and YSYEKL. The V gene lost 1 base and the J gene lost 4 bases, with 16 bases spanning the gap. This CDR3 has 16 amino acids.

The rearrangement uses TRBV21-1 and TRBJ1-4; TRBD1, the table's D call, lacks a check against the DNA. TRBV21-1 has pseudogene status. The CDR3 has 19 amino acids. The CDR3 loop reads CASSKVEDRGMFSAEKLFF. In DNA form, the CDR3 reads TGTGCCAGCAGCAAAGTGGAGGACAGGGGGATGTTTAGTGCTGAAAAACTGTTTTTT.

The chain carries TRBV2 and TRBJ2-3; D may be TRBD2 (6 bases). V was shortened by 7 bases and J by 8 bases, with 13 bases between the two germline ends. CDR3 length: 12 residues. The germline V gene encodes CDR1 SNHLY and CDR2 FYNNEI. CDR3 region: CASTERRATQYF. The DNA for the CDR3 is TGTGCCAGCACCGAGCGGAGGGCTACGCAGTATTTT.

This rearrangement joins TRBV7-9 to TRBJ2-5; 10 positions agree with TRBD1. This CDR3 is built from 14 residues. V gave up 5 bases and J gave up 2 bases; unmatched junction bases: 2. In germline, CDR1 is SEHNR, CDR2 FQNEAQ (reference sequence). DNA for the CDR3: TGTGCCAGCAGCAGGGACAGGGGACAAGAGACCCAGTACTTC. It codes for CASSRDRGQETQYF.

This clone was recorded only once. The chain recombines TRBV6-1 with TRBJ2-1, with a possible D match to TRBD2 (5 bases). Looked up from germline, CDR1 is MNHNS and CDR2 is SASEGT. Trimming stripped 6 bases from V and 0 bases from J, with 12 bases between. The CDR3 covers 15 residues. Here the CDR3 reads CASRLGILSYNEQFF. As DNA, the CDR3 is TGTGCCAGCAGGCTCGGGATACTCTCCTACAATGAGCAGTTCTTC.

The V and J genes are TRBV10-1 and TRBJ1-3; D is unresolved. Germline V gene data show CDR1 as WNHNN and CDR2 as SYGVQD (reference sequence). The germline V and J ends were trimmed by 6 bases and 1 base, with 7 bases remaining between them. CDR3 size: 13 residues. CDR3 in amino acids: CASRQASGNTIYF. The CDR3 bases are TGCGCCAGCAGACAAGCGTCTGGAAACACCATATATTTT.

The DNA for the CDR3 is TGTGCCAGCACAGTTTACTCGGACAGGGCCAATGAGCAGTTCTTC. Translated, it gives CASTVYSDRANEQFF. The chain recombines TRBV27 with TRBJ2-1; 8 bases match TRBD1. The junction had 11 bases not matched to a gene; V was cut back by 7 bases and J by 6 bases. The CDR3 has 15 residues. From germline, CDR1 is MNHEY and CDR2 SMNVEV (reference sequence).

The chain links TRBV10-3 to TRBJ2-1, with D tentatively TRBD2 (5 bases). The V gene lost 4 bases and the J gene lost 4 bases, with 8 bases spanning the gap. The CDR3 spans 13 residues. Germline V CDR1 and CDR2: ENHRY, SYGVKD. CDR3 protein: CAISAEAYNEQFF. The CDR3 DNA follows: TGTGCCATCAGTGCGGAGGCGTACAATGAGCAGTTCTTC.